Reported below is one T cell receptor (beta chain). The antigen it recognizes is unknown. Base qualities are not at hand, and no much larger clone is one base apart. Receptors were amplified or captured by the immunoSEQ multiplex PCR assay. TCRdb stores this immuneACCESS table with in-frame sequences only. Part of the clones is absent; in the studies checked, under half of the shortfall reflects unresolved V genes, and no reason is known for the rest. In all, the sample holds about 23,000 clones, and about 89% of those were seen once. The ten largest clonotypes hold about 7% of the sample. This entry comes from a study of T cell changes during pregnancy in multiple sclerosis (dated by TCRdb to the late 2010s). Study-wide context: Changes in the T cell repertoire over the course of pregnancy were examined in this study in women with multiple sclerosis.

The CDR3 contains 15 residues, cysteine and phenylalanine counted. Of the read, only the CDR3 DNA is kept; its 45 bases are in frame from base 1. V is cut back by 5 bases and J by 3 bases, with 2 bases in the junction unmatched. Looking up the germline V gene (reference sequence) yields CDR1 MNHEY and CDR2 SMNVEV. The clonotype was recovered from a female donor with multiple sclerosis, enrolled in a pregnancy study. Recombination joined TRBV27 with TRBJ2-1; 12 central nucleotides agree with TRBD2. The sequencing used CD8+ T cells from peripheral blood mononuclear cells, collected in the first trimester of pregnancy. The CDR3 protein sequence reads: CASSPGLAGYNEQFF. Here is the DNA: TGTGCCAGCAGTCCGGGACTAGCGGGCTACAATGAGCAGTTCTTC.